The following is a T cell receptor (beta chain) sequence with its context. The antigen is unknown. Using immunoSEQ multiplex PCR, the repertoire was profiled, and TCRdb retains in-frame clones only, with some absent. The table records more than 150,000 clones, almost 90% of them present only once. The sample comes from a study of T cell responses to AZD1222 COVID-19 vaccine. As for the study in general: It was second doses at about 4 or about 12 weeks that were pooled. General study results and limits: The repertoires were collected only after the peak T cell response. Only a handful of individuals given AZD1222 were seropositive at baseline.

The TCR originated in an adult in good health. The sequencing here drew on peripheral blood, taken on day 0 of AZD1222 vaccination.

CDR3: CASSEGYEQYF. In DNA, the CDR3 is TGTGCCAGTTCGGAGGGGTACGAGCAGTACTTC. The V call is TRBV12-3 or TRBV12-4, the J call TRBJ2-7; a possible D gene is TRBD2 (6 bases). The CDR3 covers 11 residues. Trimming pared 9 bases from V and 4 bases from J, leaving 10 bases between.